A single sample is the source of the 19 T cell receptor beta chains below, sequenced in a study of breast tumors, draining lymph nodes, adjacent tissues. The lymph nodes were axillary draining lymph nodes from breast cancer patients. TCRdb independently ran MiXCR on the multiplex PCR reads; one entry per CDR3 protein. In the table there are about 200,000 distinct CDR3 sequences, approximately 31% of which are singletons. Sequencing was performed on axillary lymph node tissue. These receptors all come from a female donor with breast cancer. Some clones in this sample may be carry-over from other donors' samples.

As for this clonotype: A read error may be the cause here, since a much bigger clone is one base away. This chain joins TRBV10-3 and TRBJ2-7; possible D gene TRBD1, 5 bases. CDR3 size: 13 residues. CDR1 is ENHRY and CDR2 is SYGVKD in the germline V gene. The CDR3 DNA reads TGTGCCATAACCCTCGACAGATCCTACGAGCAGCACTTC. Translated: CAITLDRSYEQHF.

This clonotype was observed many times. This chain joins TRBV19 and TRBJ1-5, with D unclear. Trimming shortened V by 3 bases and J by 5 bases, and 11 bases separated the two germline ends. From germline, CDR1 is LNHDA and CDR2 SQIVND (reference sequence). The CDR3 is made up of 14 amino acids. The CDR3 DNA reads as TGTGCCAGTAGTATTCAGGCGGGTGATCAGCCCCAGCATTTT. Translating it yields CASSIQAGDQPQHF.

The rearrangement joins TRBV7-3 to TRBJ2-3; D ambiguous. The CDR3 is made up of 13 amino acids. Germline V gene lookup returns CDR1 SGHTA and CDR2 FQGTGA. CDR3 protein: CARERDGTDTQYF. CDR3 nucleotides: TGTGCTAGAGAAAGGGATGGCACAGATACGCAGTATTTT.

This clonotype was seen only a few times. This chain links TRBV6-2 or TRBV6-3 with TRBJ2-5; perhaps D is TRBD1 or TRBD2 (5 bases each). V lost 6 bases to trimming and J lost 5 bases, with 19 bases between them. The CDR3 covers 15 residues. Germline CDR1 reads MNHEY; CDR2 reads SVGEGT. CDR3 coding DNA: TGTGCCAGCAGAGAACCGGGACCGAATTCTGAGACCCAGTACTTC. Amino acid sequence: CASREPGPNSETQYF.

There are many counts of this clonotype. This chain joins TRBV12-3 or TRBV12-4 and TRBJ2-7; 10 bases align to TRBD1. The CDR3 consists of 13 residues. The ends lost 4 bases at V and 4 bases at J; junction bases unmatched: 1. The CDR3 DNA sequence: TGTGCCAGCAGTTGGGACAGGGGATACGAGCAGTACTTC. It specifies CASSWDRGYEQYF.

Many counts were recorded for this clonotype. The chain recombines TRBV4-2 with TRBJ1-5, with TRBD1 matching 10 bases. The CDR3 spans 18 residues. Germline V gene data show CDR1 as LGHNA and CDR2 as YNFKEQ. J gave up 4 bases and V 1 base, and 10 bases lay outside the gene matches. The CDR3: CASSQVGQGMLDNQPQHF. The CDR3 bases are TGTGCCAGCAGCCAAGTGGGACAGGGGATGTTAGATAATCAGCCCCAGCATTTT.

Here the CDR3 reads CASSAGAGNSPLHF. The CDR3 nucleotides read TGTGCCAGCAGCGCGGGGGCAGGGAATTCACCCCTCCACTTT. The chain combines TRBV9 with TRBJ1-6, with D possibly matching TRBD1 (6 bases). Germline V gives CDR1 SGDLS, CDR2 YYNGEE. V was trimmed by 3 bases and J by 7 bases, leaving 11 bases between them. This CDR3 is 14 amino acids long. Supplemented by reference TRBV9 and TRBJ1-6, the full variable domain reads DSGVTQTPKHLITATGQRVTLRCSPRSGDLSVYWYQQSLDQGLQFLIQYYNGEERAKGNILERFSAQQFPDLHSELNLSSLELGDSALYFCASSAGAGNSPLHFGNGTRLTVT.

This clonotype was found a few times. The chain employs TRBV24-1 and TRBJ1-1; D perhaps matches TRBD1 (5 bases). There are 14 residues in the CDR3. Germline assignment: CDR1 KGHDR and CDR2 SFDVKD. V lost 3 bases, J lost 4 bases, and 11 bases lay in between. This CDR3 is CATSDGRGGTEAFF. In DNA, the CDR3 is TGTGCCACCAGTGATGGGAGGGGCGGCACTGAAGCTTTCTTT.

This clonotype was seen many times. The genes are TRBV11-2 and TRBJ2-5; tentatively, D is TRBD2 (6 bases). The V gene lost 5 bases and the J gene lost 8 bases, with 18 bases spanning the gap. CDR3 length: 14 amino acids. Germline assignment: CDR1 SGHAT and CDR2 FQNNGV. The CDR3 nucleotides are TGTGCCAGCAGCCCCCTCAACGGGGGTTTAACCCAGTACTTC. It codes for CASSPLNGGLTQYF.

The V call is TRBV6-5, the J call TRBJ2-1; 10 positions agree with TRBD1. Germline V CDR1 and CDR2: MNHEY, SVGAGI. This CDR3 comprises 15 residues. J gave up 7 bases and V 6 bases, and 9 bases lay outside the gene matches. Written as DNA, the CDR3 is TGTGCCAGCAGCCCCGACAGGGGGCATAGAAATGAGCAGTTCTTC. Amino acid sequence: CASSPDRGHRNEQFF.

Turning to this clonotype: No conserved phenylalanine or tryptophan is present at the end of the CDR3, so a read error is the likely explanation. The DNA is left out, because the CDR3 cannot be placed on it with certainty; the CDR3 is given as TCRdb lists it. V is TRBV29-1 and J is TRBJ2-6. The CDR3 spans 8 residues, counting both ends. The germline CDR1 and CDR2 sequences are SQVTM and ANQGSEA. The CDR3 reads CSVNFRTS.

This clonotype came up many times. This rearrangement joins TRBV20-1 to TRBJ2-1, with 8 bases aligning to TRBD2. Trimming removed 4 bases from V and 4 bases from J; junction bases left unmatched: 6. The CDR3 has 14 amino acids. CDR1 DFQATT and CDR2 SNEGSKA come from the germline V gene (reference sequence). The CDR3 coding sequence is TGCAGTGCTATCAGACTAGCGAAATACAATGAGCAGTTCTTC. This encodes CSAIRLAKYNEQFF.

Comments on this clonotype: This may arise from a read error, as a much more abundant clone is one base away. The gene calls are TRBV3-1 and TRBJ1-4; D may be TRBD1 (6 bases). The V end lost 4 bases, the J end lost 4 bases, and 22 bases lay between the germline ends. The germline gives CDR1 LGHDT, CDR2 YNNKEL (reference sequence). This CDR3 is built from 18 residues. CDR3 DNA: TGTGCCAGCAGCCGTTACAACCAGGGGACCTCAAATAATGAAAAACTGTTTTTT. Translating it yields CASSRYNQGTSNNEKLFF.

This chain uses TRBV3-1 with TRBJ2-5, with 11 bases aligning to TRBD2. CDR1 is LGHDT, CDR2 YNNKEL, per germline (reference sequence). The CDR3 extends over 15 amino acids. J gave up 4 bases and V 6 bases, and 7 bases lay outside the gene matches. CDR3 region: CASSHSGGAGETQYF. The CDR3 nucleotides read TGTGCCAGCAGTCATAGCGGGGGGGCCGGAGAGACCCAGTACTTC.

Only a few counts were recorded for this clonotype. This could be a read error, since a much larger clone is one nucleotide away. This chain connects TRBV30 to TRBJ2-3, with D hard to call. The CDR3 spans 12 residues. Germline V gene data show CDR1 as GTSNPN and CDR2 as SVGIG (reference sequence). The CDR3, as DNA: TGTGCCCAGTCGGCTGGCGCAGATACGCGGTATTTT. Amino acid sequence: CAQSAGADTRYF.

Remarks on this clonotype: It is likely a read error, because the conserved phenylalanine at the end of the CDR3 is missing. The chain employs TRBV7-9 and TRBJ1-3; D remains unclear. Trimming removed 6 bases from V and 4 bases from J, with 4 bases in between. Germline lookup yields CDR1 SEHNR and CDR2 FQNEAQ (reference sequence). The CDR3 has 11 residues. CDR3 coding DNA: TGTGCCAGCAGAAAAGGAAACACCATATATCTT. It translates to CASRKGNTIYL.

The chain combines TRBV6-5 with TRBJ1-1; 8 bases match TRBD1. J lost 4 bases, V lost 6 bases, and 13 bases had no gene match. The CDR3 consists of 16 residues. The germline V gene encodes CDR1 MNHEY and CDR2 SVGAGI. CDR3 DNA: TGTGCCAGCAGCCCCCCCCGACAGGGGCTGGGCACTGAAGCTTTCTTT. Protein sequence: CASSPPRQGLGTEAFF.

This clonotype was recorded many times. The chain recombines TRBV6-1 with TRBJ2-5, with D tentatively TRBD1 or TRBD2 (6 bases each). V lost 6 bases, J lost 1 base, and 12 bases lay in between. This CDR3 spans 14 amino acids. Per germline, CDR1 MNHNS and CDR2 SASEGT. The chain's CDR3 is CASRAGHLQETQYF. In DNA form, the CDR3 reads TGTGCCAGCAGGGCGGGACACCTCCAAGAGACCCAGTACTTC.

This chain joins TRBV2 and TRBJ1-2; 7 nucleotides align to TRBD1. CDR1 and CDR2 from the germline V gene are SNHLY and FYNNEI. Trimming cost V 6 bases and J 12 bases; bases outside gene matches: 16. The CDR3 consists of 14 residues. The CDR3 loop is CASRNQRGQGGNTF. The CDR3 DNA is TGTGCCAGCAGAAATCAGAGGGGGCAGGGGGGCAACACCTTC. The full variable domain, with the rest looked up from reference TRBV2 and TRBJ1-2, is EPEVTQTPSHQVTQMGQEVILRCVPISNHLYFYWYRQILGQKVEFLVSFYNNEISEKSEIFDDQFSVERPDGSNFTLKIRSTKLEDSAMYFCASRNQRGQGGNTFGSGTRLTVV.